The rows below give T cell receptor beta chains drawn from one sample of a study of blood T cells in healthy people across ages. TCRdb reprocessed the 5' RACE reads via MiXCR and lists one record per CDR3 protein. There are some 1.6 million distinct CDR3 sequences in the sample; 30% to 35% occur only once, and roughly 10% lies in the top ten. The sample taken for sequencing was blood. The receptors here all came from a woman aged 25 to 45 in good health. Each CDR3 is given with its conserved first and last residue. The order of the fields is D gene, J gene, clone size, V gene, CDR3 protein, CDR3 DNA. A D gene is named only where the DNA matches it firmly. Size tells how often a clone was seen (once, few, many) or the class of an expanded clone, and some rows leave it out.

-,TRBJ2-3,few,TRBV27,CASRLGRGGADTQYF,TGTGCCAGCAGGCTAGGCAGGGGTGGCGCAGATACGCAGTATTTT
TRBD2,TRBJ2-7,once,TRBV7-2,CASSLRGGSPTEYHEQYF,TGTGCCAGCAGCTTACGGGGGGGGTCCCCTACTGAATACCACGAGCAGTACTTC
TRBD2,TRBJ2-1,few,TRBV27,CASSFRVAGYNEQFF,TGTGCCAGCAGTTTCCGGGTAGCGGGGTACAATGAGCAGTTCTTC
-,TRBJ2-5,-,TRBV20-1,CSAPEAGAVETQYF,TGCAGTGCGCCGGAGGCGGGGGCGGTGGAGACCCAGTACTTC
TRBD2,TRBJ2-7,-,TRBV7-2,CASSAGSGGFYEQYF,TGTGCCAGCAGCGCTGGCAGCGGGGGATTCTACGAGCAGTACTTC
-,TRBJ2-1,-,TRBV10-3,CAISESGWEQFF,TGTGCCATCAGTGAGTCAGGCTGGGAGCAGTTCTTC
-,TRBJ1-6,-,TRBV9,CASSVGGTPFGTPLHF,TGTGCCAGCAGCGTAGGAGGGACCCCCTTTGGTACACCCCTCCACTTT
-,TRBJ1-1,-,TRBV4-2,CASSPRGLSDTEAFF,TGTGCCAGCAGCCCTCGAGGCCTGTCGGACACTGAAGCTTTCTTT
-,TRBJ2-3,few,TRBV12-3/TRBV12-4,CASSPLGYADTQYF,TGTGCCAGCAGTCCTCTAGGATACGCAGATACGCAGTATTTT
TRBD2,TRBJ2-1,-,TRBV7-8,CASSSHAGGYEQFF,TGTGCCAGCAGCTCCCACGCGGGGGGGTATGAGCAGTTCTTC
TRBD1,TRBJ1-4,few,TRBV12-3/TRBV12-4,CASRPTGGWEKLFF,TGTGCCAGCAGACCCACAGGGGGGTGGGAAAAACTGTTTTTT
TRBD1,TRBJ2-5,-,TRBV15,CATSRDLKGTGGETQYF,TGTGCCACCAGCAGAGATCTTAAAGGGACAGGTGGGGAGACCCAGTACTTC
-,TRBJ2-3,-,TRBV12-3/TRBV12-4,CASRLRENTQYF,TGTGCCAGCAGATTGAGAGAAAATACGCAGTATTTT
-,TRBJ2-3,few,TRBV12-3/TRBV12-4,CASSLKLTTDTQYF,TGTGCCAGCAGTTTGAAATTAACCACAGATACGCAGTATTTT
-,TRBJ1-4,-,TRBV20-1,CSASIEGRLNEKLFF,TGCAGTGCTAGTATAGAGGGACGGCTTAATGAAAAACTGTTTTTT
-,TRBJ1-1,-,TRBV5-1,CASSLDTIGKTEAFF,TGCGCCAGCAGCTTGGACACTATTGGGAAGACTGAAGCTTTCTTT
-,TRBJ2-7,few,TRBV20-1,CSATGLNYEQYF,TGCAGTGCTACGGGGCTTAACTACGAGCAGTACTTC
-,TRBJ1-5,few,TRBV12-3/TRBV12-4,CASRPGPPRSNQPQHF,TGTGCCAGCAGGCCGGGACCCCCCCGGAGCAATCAGCCCCAGCATTTT
-,TRBJ2-6,few,TRBV13,CASSPRRSGANVLTF,TGTGCCAGCAGCCCGCGACGATCTGGGGCCAACGTCCTGACTTTC